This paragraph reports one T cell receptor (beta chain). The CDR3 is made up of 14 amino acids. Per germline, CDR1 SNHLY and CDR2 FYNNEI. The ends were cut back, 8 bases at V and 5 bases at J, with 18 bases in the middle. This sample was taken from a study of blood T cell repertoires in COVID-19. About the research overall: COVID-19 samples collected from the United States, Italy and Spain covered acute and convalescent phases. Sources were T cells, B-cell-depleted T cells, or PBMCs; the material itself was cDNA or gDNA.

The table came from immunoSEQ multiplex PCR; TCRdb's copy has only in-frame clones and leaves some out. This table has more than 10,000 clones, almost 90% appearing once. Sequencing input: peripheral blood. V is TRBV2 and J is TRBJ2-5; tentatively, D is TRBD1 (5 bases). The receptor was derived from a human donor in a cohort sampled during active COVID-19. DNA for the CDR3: TGTGCCAGCGCTGGGGCAGGGTTAGGGGAGACCCAGTACTTC. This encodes CASAGAGLGETQYF.